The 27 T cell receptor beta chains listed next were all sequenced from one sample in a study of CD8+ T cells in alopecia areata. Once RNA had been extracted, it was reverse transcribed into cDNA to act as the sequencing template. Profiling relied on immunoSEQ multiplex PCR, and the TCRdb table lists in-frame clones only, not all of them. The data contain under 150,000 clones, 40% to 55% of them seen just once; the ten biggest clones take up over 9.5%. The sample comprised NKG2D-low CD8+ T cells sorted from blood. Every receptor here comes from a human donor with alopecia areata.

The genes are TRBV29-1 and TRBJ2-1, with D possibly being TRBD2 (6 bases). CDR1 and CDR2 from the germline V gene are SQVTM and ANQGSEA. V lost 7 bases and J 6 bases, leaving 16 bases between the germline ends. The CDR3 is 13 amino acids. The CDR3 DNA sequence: TGCAGCGGGGGGGACTTAACCTCCAATGAGCAGTTCTTC. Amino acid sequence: CSGGDLTSNEQFF.

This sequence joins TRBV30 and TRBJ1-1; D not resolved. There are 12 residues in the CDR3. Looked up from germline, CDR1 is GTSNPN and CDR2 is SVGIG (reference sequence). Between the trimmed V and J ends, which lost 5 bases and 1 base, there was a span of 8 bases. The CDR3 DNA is TGTGCCTGGCGGACGGAGAACACTGAAGCTTTCTTT. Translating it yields CAWRTENTEAFF.

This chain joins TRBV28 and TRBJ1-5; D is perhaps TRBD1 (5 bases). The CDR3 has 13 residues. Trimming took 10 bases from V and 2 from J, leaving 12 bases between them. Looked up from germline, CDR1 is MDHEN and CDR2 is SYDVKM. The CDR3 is CATIRVGNQPQHF. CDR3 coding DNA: TGTGCCACGATCAGGGTGGGCAATCAGCCCCAGCATTTT.

CDR3 DNA sequence: TGTGCCTGGTCGACTAGTCTGGGGGATGAGCAGTTCTTC. It translates to CAWSTSLGDEQFF. The genes are TRBV30 and TRBJ2-1; the D gene is possibly TRBD2 (6 bases). There are 13 residues in the CDR3. The V end was cut by 5 bases, the J end by 8 bases, with 16 bases between. The germline gives CDR1 GTSNPN, CDR2 SVGIG (reference sequence).

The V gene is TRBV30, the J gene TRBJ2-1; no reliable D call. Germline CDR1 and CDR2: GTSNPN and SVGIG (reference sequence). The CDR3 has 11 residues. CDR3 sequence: CGMSSYNEQFF. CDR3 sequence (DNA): TGTGGAATGAGCTCCTACAATGAGCAGTTCTTC.

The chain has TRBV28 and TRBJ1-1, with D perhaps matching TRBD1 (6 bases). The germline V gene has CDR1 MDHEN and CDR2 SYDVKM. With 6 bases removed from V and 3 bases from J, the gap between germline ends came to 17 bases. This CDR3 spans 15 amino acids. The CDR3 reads CASSKIQGTDTEAFF. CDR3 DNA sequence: TGTGCCAGCAGCAAGATACAGGGCACGGACACTGAAGCTTTCTTT.

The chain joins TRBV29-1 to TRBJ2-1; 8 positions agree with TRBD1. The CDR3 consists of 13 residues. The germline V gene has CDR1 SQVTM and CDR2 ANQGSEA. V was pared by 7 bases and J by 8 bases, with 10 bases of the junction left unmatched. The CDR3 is CSAPEGDRHEQFF. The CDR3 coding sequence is TGCAGCGCACCTGAGGGGGACAGGCATGAGCAGTTCTTC.

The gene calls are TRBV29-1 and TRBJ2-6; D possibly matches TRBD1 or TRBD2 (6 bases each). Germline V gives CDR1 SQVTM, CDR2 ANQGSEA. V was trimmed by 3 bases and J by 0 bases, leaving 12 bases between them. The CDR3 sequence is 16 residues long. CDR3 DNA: TGCAGCGTTGAGGAGGGGGAGAGCTCTGGGGCCAACGTCCTGACTTTC. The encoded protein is CSVEEGESSGANVLTF.

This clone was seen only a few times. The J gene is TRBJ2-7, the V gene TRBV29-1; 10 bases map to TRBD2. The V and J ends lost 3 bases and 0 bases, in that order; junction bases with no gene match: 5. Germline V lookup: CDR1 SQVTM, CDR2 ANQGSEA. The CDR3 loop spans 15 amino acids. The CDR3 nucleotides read TGCAGCGTTGATGAGCGGGAGGGATTCTCCTACGAGCAGTACTTC. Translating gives CSVDEREGFSYEQYF.

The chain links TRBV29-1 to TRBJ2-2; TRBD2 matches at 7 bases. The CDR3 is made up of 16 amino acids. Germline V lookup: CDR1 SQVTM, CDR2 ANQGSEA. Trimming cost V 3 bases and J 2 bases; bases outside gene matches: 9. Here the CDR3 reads CSVEADLAANTGELFF. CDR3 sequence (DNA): TGCAGCGTTGAGGCGGATCTAGCGGCTAACACCGGGGAGCTGTTTTTT.

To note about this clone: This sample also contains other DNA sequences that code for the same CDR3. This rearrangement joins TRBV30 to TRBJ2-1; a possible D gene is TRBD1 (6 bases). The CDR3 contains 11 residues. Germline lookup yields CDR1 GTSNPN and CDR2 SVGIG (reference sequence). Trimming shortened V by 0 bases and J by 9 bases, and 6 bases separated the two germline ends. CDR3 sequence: CAWSVGAEQFF. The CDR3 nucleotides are TGTGCCTGGAGTGTGGGGGCTGAGCAGTTCTTC. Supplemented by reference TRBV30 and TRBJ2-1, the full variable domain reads SQTIHQWPATLVQPVGSPLSLECTVEGTSNPNLYWYRQAAGRGLQLLFYSVGIGQISSEVPQNLSASRPQDRQFILSSKKLLLSDSGFYLCAWSVGAEQFFGPGTRLTVL.

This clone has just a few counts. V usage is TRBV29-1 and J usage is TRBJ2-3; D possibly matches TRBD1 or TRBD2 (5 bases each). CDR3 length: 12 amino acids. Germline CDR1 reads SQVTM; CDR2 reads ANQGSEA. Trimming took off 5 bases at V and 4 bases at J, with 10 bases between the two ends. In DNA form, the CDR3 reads TGCAGCGTTAAGGGGAGAGCAGATACGCAGTATTTT. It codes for CSVKGRADTQYF.

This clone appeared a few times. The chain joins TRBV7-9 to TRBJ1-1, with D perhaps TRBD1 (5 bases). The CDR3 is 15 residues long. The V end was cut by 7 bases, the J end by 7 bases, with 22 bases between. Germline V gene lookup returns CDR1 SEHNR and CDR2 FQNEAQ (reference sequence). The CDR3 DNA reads TGTGCCAGCACCTCCCCACGGCAGGGCCCTATTGAAGCTTTCTTT. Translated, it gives CASTSPRQGPIEAFF.

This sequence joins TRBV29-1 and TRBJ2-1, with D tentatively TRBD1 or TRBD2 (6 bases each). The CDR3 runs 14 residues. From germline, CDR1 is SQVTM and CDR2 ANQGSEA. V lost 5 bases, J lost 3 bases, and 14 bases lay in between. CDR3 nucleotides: TGCAGCGTTTCTGGGGGGCAAGTCTACAATGAGCAGTTCTTC. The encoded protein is CSVSGGQVYNEQFF.

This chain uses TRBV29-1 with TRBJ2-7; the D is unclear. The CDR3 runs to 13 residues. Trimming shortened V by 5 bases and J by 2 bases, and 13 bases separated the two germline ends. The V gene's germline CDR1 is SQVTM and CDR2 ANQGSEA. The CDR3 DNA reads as TGCAGCGTTAAAGGAGAACCGACCTACGAGCAGTACTTC. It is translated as CSVKGEPTYEQYF.

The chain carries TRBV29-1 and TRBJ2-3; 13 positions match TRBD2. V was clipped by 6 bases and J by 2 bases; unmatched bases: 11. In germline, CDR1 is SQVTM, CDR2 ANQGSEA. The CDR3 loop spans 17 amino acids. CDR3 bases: TGCAGCGTCCGATCGACTAGCGGGGGGATCGACACAGATACGCAGTATTTT. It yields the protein CSVRSTSGGIDTDTQYF.

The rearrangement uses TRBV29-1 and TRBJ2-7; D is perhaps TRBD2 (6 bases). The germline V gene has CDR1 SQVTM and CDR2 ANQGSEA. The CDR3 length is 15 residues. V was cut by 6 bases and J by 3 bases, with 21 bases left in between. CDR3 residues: CSVSAEERAFYEQYF. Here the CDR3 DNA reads TGCAGCGTCTCGGCGGAGGAGCGGGCATTCTACGAGCAGTACTTC.

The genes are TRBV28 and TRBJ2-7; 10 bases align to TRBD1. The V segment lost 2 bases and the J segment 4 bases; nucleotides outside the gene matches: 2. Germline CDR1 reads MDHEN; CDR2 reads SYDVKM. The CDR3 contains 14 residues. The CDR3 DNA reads TGTGCCAGCAGTTTACAGGGACAGGGGTACGAGCAGTACTTC. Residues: CASSLQGQGYEQYF.

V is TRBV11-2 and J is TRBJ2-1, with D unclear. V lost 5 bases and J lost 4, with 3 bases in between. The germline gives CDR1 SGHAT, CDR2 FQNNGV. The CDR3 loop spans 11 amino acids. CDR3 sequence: CASSIYNEQFF. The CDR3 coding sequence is TGTGCCAGCAGCATTTACAATGAGCAGTTCTTC.

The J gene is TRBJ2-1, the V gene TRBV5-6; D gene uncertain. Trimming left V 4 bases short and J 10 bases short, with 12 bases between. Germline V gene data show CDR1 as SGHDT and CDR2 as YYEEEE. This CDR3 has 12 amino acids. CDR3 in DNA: TGTGCCAGCAGCGTAGGAGACGGGGAGCAGTTCTTC. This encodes CASSVGDGEQFF.

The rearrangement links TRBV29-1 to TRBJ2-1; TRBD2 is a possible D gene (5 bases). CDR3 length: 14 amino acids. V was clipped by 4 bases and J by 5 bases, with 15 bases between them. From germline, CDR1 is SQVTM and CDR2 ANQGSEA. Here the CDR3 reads CSVVMAKEDNEQFF. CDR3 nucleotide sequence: TGCAGCGTTGTCATGGCTAAGGAGGACAATGAGCAGTTCTTC.

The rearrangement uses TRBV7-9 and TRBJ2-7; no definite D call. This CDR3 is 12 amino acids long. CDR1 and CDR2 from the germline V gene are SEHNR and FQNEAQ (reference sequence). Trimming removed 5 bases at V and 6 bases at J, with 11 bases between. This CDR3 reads CASSPYLGEQYF. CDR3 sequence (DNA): TGTGCCAGCAGCCCTTACCTCGGCGAGCAGTACTTC.

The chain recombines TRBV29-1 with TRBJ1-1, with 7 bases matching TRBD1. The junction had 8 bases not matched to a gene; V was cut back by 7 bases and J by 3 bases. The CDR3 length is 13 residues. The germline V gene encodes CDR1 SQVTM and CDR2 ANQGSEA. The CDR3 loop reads CSADREGDTEAFF. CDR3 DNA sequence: TGCAGCGCTGACAGGGAAGGAGACACTGAAGCTTTCTTT.

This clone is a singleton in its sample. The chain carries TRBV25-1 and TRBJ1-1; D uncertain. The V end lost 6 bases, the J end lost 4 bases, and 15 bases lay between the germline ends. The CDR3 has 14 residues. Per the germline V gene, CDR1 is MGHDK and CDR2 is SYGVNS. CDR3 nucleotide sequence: TGTGCCAGCAGCTCAGTGGAGGGTTCCACTGAAGCTTTCTTT. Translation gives CASSSVEGSTEAFF.

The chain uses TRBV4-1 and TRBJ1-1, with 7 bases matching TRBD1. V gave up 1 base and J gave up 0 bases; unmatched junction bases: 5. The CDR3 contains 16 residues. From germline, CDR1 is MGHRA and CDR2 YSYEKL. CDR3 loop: CASSQVDRGLNTEAFF. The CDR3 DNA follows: TGCGCCAGCAGCCAAGTGGATAGGGGGCTGAACACTGAAGCTTTCTTT.

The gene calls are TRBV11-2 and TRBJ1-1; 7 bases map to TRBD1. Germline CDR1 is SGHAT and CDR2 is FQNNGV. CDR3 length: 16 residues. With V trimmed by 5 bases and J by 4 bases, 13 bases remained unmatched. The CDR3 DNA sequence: TGTGCCAGCAGCCACCGACAGGGAGGGCGAGGCACTGAAGCTTTCTTT. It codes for CASSHRQGGRGTEAFF.

The DNA for the CDR3 is TGTGCCAGCAGCCCTAACAACAGGGGATACACCTTC. This sequence encodes CASSPNNRGYTF. The chain is built from TRBV9 and TRBJ1-2; TRBD1 agrees at 7 bases. The ends lost 4 bases at V and 11 bases at J; junction bases unmatched: 8. Germline-derived CDR1 and CDR2 are SGDLS and YYNGEE. The CDR3 is 12 amino acids.